A single sample gave rise to the 9 T cell receptor beta chains below, sequenced in a study of long-term antiretroviral therapy in people with HIV (dated by TCRdb to between 2021 and 2023). The immunoSEQ hsTCRB v3.0 assay was used at survey level resolution to sequence the TRB variable region. TCRdb mirrors the immuneACCESS table, restricted to in-frame sequences. Some clones are absent from its copies; in checked studies, under half trace to an unresolved V gene, and the reason for the others is unknown. The sample table shows about 32,000 clones, and approximately 83% are seen once. About 10% of the sample lies in the top ten. Sample: unsorted PBMCs, taken 2.2 years after starting antiretroviral therapy. These receptors were obtained from a man aged 18 to 30 with HIV.

The CDR3 DNA follows: TGTGCCAGCAGTTTTGGGTCATTGTACGAGCAGTACTTC. Amino acids: CASSFGSLYEQYF. This chain joins TRBV27 and TRBJ2-7; D uncertain. The ends were cut back, 3 bases at V and 4 bases at J, with 10 bases in the middle. CDR3 length: 13 residues. CDR1 is MNHEY and CDR2 is SMNVEV in the germline V gene (reference sequence).

The genes are TRBV11-2 and TRBJ2-7; 12 nucleotides align to TRBD2. CDR3 length: 18 amino acids. Trimming took 1 base from V and 2 from J; bases not matched to a gene: 9. CDR1 is SGHAT, CDR2 FQNNGV, per germline. The CDR3 DNA reads as TGTGCCAGCAGCTTAGGAACTAGCGGGAGGATGGGAACCTACGAGCAGTACTTC. Residues: CASSLGTSGRMGTYEQYF. Using reference TRBV11-2 and TRBJ2-7 for the parts outside the CDR3, the full variable domain is EAGVAQSPRYKIIEKRQSVAFWCNPISGHATLYWYQQILGQGPKLLIQFQNNGVVDDSQLPKDRFSAERLKGVDSTLKIQPAKLEDSAVYLCASSLGTSGRMGTYEQYFGPGTRLTVT.

This clone was recorded once. This chain links TRBV5-1 with TRBJ2-2, with 10 bases that match TRBD1. The junction had 2 bases not matched to a gene; V was cut back by 3 bases and J by 0 bases. The CDR3 covers 16 residues. The germline gives CDR1 SGHRS, CDR2 YFSETQ. The CDR3 DNA sequence: TGCGCCAGCAGCTGGGGGACAGGGGCGAACACCGGGGAGCTGTTTTTT. Its translation: CASSWGTGANTGELFF.

On this clone: The sample contains more than one DNA sequence encoding this CDR3. The gene calls are TRBV27 and TRBJ2-7; 9 bases map to TRBD2. The junction had 4 bases not matched to a gene; V was cut back by 3 bases and J by 4 bases. The CDR3 has 14 residues. Germline CDR1 and CDR2: MNHEY and SMNVEV (reference sequence). The CDR3 DNA sequence: TGTGCCAGCAGTTTTGGCGGGGGGGCTTACGAGCAGTACTTC. This gives the protein CASSFGGGAYEQYF.

Here the CDR3 DNA reads TGTGCCAGCTCACCTGGGGGGGCTTCAAAGGCTGAAGCTTTCTTT. Encoded protein: CASSPGGASKAEAFF. V gene TRBV18 combines with J gene TRBJ1-1, with D possibly matching TRBD1 (6 bases). Trimming stripped 3 bases from V and 6 bases from J, with 17 bases between. Germline loops: CDR1 KGHSH, CDR2 LQKENI. This CDR3 contains 15 residues.

CDR3 sequence reads: CASSLTSGGTGLTDTQYF. The CDR3 DNA reads as TGTGCCAGCAGCTTAACGAGCGGGGGGACAGGGCTAACAGATACGCAGTATTTT. V usage is TRBV7-3 and J usage is TRBJ2-3; D is tentatively TRBD1 or TRBD2 (9 bases each). The germline CDR1 and CDR2 sequences are SGHTA and FQGTGA. CDR3 size: 18 residues. The V end was cut by 0 bases, the J end by 3 bases, with 19 bases between.

This clone was observed once. The CDR3 DNA follows: TGTGCCAGCAGCGACAGAGCGGGAGCATCCAAAGAGACCCAGTACTTC. Amino acids: CASSDRAGASKETQYF. The chain couples TRBV7-9 to TRBJ2-5; 8 bases are shared with TRBD2. From germline, CDR1 is SEHNR and CDR2 FQNEAQ (reference sequence). The CDR3 extends over 16 amino acids. The J segment lost 3 bases and the V segment lost 5 bases, leaving 11 bases of the junction unmatched. Supplemented by reference TRBV7-9 and TRBJ2-5, the full variable domain reads DTGVSQNPRHKITKRGQNVTFRCDPISEHNRLYWYRQTLGQGPEFLTYFQNEAQLEKSRLLSDRFSAERPKGSFSTLEIQRTEQGDSAMYLCASSDRAGASKETQYFGPGTRLLVL.

This chain links TRBV7-9 with TRBJ1-1, with D possibly matching TRBD1 (5 bases). In germline, CDR1 is SEHNR, CDR2 FQNEAQ (reference sequence). V was pared by 2 bases and J by 4 bases, with 8 bases between. The CDR3 is 13 residues long. CDR3 sequence (DNA): TGTGCCAGCAGCTTATTTGGGGGCACTGAAGCTTTCTTT. This sequence encodes CASSLFGGTEAFF.

This chain joins TRBV11-2 and TRBJ2-5; TRBD2 matches at 7 bases. The germline gives CDR1 SGHAT, CDR2 FQNNGV. The V gene end was trimmed by 1 base and the J gene end by 5 bases; junction bases not matched to a gene: 13. The CDR3 spans 17 residues. CDR3 loop: CASSLGRDYEHAETQYF. CDR3 nucleotide sequence: TGTGCCAGCAGCTTAGGCCGGGACTACGAACACGCTGAGACCCAGTACTTC.